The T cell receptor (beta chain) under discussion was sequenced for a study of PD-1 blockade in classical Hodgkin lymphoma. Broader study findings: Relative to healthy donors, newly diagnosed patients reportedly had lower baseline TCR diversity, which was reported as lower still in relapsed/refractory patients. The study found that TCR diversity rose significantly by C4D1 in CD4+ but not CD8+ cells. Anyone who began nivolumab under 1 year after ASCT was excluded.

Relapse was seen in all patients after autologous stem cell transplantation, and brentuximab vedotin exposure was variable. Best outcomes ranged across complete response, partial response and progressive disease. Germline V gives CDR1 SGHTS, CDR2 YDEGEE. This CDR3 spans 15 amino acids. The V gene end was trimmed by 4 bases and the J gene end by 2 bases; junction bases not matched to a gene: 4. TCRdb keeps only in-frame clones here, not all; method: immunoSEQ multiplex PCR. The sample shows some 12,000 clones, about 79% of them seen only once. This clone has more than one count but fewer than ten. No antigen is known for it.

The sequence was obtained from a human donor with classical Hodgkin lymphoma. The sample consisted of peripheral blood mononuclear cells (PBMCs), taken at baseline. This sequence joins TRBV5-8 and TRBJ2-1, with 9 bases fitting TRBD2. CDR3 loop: CASSHSGRTYNEQFF. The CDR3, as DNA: TGTGCCAGCAGCCATAGCGGGAGAACCTACAATGAGCAGTTCTTC.